The 29 T cell receptor beta chains below were found in one sample sequenced in a study of T cells in Graves' hyperthyroidism and ophthalmopathy. TCR beta CDR3 regions were amplified from RNA. HTBI primers were employed in a first-round RT-PCR of the TCR CDR3. Via MiXCR, TCRdb re-called the multiplex PCR reads, giving one row per CDR3 protein. The sample yields roughly 650,000 distinct CDR3 sequences, 15% to 20% seen once. Source material: blood. These receptors were collected from a woman between 35 and 50 years old with Graves' ophthalmopathy.

V usage is TRBV27 and J usage is TRBJ2-1, with 7 bases that match TRBD2. Germline V gene lookup returns CDR1 MNHEY and CDR2 SMNVEV (reference sequence). The CDR3 has 14 residues. With 6 bases clipped from V and 7 bases from J, the junction kept 9 bases outside the gene matches. The CDR3 bases are TGTGCCAGCAGGCCTAGCGGATGGGGGAATGAGCAGTTCTTC. Its translation: CASRPSGWGNEQFF.

The genes are TRBV7-2 and TRBJ2-3; 12 bases are shared with TRBD2. The ends lost 3 bases at V and 5 bases at J; junction bases unmatched: 9. This CDR3 spans 17 amino acids. CDR1 and CDR2 (germline): SGHTA, FQGNSA. The CDR3 reads CASSFGLAGGGGDTQYF. CDR3 sequence (DNA): TGTGCCAGCAGCTTCGGGCTAGCGGGGGGGGGGGGAGATACGCAGTATTTT.

This clonotype appeared a few times. The chain has TRBV28 and TRBJ1-2, with 10 bases identical to TRBD1. The CDR3 consists of 15 residues. V was pared by 7 bases and J by 5 bases, with 10 bases of the junction left unmatched. Germline CDR1 is MDHEN and CDR2 is SYDVKM. The CDR3 protein is CASTSPGQGRYGYTF. CDR3 DNA: TGTGCCAGCACCTCGCCGGGACAGGGGAGGTATGGCTACACCTTC.

This sequence joins TRBV20-1 and TRBJ2-1; TRBD1 aligns across 7 bases. Germline CDR1 reads DFQATT; CDR2 reads SNEGSKA (reference sequence). The CDR3 loop spans 14 amino acids. V shed 6 bases, J shed 7 bases, and the junction held 12 bases outside the gene matches. The CDR3 loop is CSATQTGQWNEQFF. CDR3 in DNA: TGCAGTGCCACCCAGACAGGGCAATGGAATGAGCAGTTCTTC.

This clonotype occurred many times. V gene TRBV20-1 combines with J gene TRBJ1-1; a weak D match, TRBD1 (6 bases). CDR1 is DFQATT and CDR2 is SNEGSKA in the germline V gene (reference sequence). CDR3 length: 15 amino acids. Trimming removed 0 bases from V and 5 bases from J, with 16 bases in between. The CDR3 loop is CSARDRTGAGTEAFF. CDR3 in DNA: TGCAGTGCTAGAGATCGGACGGGGGCAGGGACTGAAGCTTTCTTT.

A single count supports this clonotype. The chain couples TRBV6-1 to TRBJ1-2; D gene uncertain. V was clipped by 6 bases and J by 2 bases, with 13 bases between them. This CDR3 is 14 amino acids long. Looked up from germline, CDR1 is MNHNS and CDR2 is SASEGT. In nucleotides, the CDR3 is TGTGCCAGCAGGATAGGAGTGAACAACTATGGCTACACCTTC. This sequence encodes CASRIGVNNYGYTF.

This clonotype came up many times. The chain uses TRBV20-1 and TRBJ2-1, with TRBD2 matching over 11 bases. V lost 5 bases and J lost 8; bases outside the gene matches: 11. The CDR3 runs to 15 residues. CDR1 is DFQATT, CDR2 SNEGSKA, per germline (reference sequence). CDR3: CSASLTSGIIYEQFF. Written as DNA, the CDR3 is TGCAGTGCTTCCCTGACTAGCGGGATAATCTATGAGCAGTTCTTC.

This clonotype was found many times. This sequence joins TRBV11-2 and TRBJ2-1; D unclear. The CDR3 is 16 amino acids. Trimming shortened V by 2 bases and J by 1 base, and 12 bases separated the two germline ends. CDR1 is SGHAT and CDR2 is FQNNGV in the germline V gene. This chain's CDR3 is CASSLRAAGSYNEQFF. The CDR3 nucleotides are TGTGCCAGCAGCTTAAGAGCTGCTGGGTCCTACAATGAGCAGTTCTTC.

This clonotype appeared many times. The chain carries TRBV5-1 and TRBJ1-5; D is unresolved. Trimming shortened V by 0 bases and J by 7 bases, and 8 bases separated the two germline ends. CDR3 length: 13 residues. CDR1 SGHRS and CDR2 YFSETQ come from the germline V gene. The CDR3 protein is CASSLEGAQPQHF. The CDR3 DNA is TGCGCCAGCAGCTTGGAAGGAGCCCAGCCCCAGCATTTT.

The gene calls are TRBV3-1 and TRBJ2-2; 13 bases map to TRBD2. Germline values: CDR1 LGHDT, CDR2 YNNKEL (reference sequence). This CDR3 comprises 18 residues. Germline trimming cut 0 bases from V and 2 bases from J; bases unmatched to any gene: 3. In DNA form, the CDR3 reads TGTGCCAGCAGCCAAGATTGGACTAGCGGGGGAAACACCGGGGAGCTGTTTTTT. Encoded protein: CASSQDWTSGGNTGELFF.

This clonotype was seen many times. J is TRBJ2-1 and V is TRBV5-1; D not resolved. The germline V and J ends were trimmed by 0 bases and 7 bases, with 8 bases remaining between them. This CDR3 is built from 13 residues. Germline V lookup: CDR1 SGHRS, CDR2 YFSETQ. The CDR3: CASSLDGANEQFF. Here the CDR3 DNA reads TGCGCCAGCAGCTTGGACGGAGCTAATGAGCAGTTCTTC.

V is TRBV29-1 and J is TRBJ1-1; D remains unclear. Germline CDR1 SQVTM, CDR2 ANQGSEA. The CDR3 runs to 14 residues. Trimming took off 2 bases at V and 4 bases at J, with 14 bases between the two ends. CDR3 sequence reads: CSVETTAVGTEAFF. The CDR3 nucleotides are TGCAGCGTTGAAACCACGGCAGTGGGCACTGAAGCTTTCTTT.

This clonotype has at least ten counts. The genes are TRBV3-1 and TRBJ2-1, with 7 bases identical to TRBD1. This CDR3 is 12 amino acids long. In germline, CDR1 is LGHDT, CDR2 YNNKEL (reference sequence). V trimming: 6 bases; J trimming: 10 bases; junction bases outside the gene matches: 6. The CDR3 reads CASSHGQAEQFF. For the CDR3, the DNA is TGTGCCAGCAGTCACGGACAGGCCGAGCAGTTCTTC.

V gene TRBV20-1 combines with J gene TRBJ1-5; TRBD1 matches at 9 bases. The CDR3 contains 15 residues. Germline V gives CDR1 DFQATT, CDR2 SNEGSKA (reference sequence). V was pared by 2 bases and J by 6 bases, with 8 bases of the junction left unmatched. The CDR3 coding sequence is TGCAGTGCTAGAAGGACAGGGGTTTTGGGTCAGCCCCAGCATTTT. It translates to CSARRTGVLGQPQHF.

This clonotype showed up many times. The rearrangement uses TRBV11-2 and TRBJ2-7, with 7 bases identical to TRBD2. The germline V gene encodes CDR1 SGHAT and CDR2 FQNNGV. The CDR3 runs to 14 residues. The V segment lost 5 bases and the J segment 5 bases; nucleotides outside the gene matches: 9. CDR3 region: CASSLGTIMDEQYF. As DNA, the CDR3 is TGTGCCAGCAGCCTGGGGACTATAATGGACGAGCAGTACTTC.

The chain couples TRBV3-1 to TRBJ1-2, with D tentatively TRBD1 (5 bases). V shed 4 bases and J shed 6 bases, with 18 bases lying between them. The CDR3 is 15 amino acids. Germline V gene lookup returns CDR1 LGHDT and CDR2 YNNKEL (reference sequence). The CDR3 sequence is CASSRSQGSRDGYTF. CDR3 sequence (DNA): TGTGCCAGCAGCCGAAGTCAGGGTTCTAGGGATGGCTACACCTTC.

This chain's CDR3 is CASSTHYSGANVLTF. CDR3 nucleotide sequence: TGTGCCAGTAGTACACATTACTCTGGGGCCAACGTCCTGACTTTC. This rearrangement joins TRBV19 to TRBJ2-6; D gene ambiguous. Trimming stripped 4 bases from V and 0 bases from J, with 7 bases between. There are 15 residues in the CDR3. Per germline, CDR1 LNHDA and CDR2 SQIVND (reference sequence).

This clonotype was detected many times. V is TRBV29-1 and J is TRBJ1-1; no clear D gene. V lost 5 bases and J 0 bases, leaving 7 bases between the germline ends. This CDR3 is built from 12 residues. CDR1 SQVTM and CDR2 ANQGSEA come from the germline V gene. In DNA form, the CDR3 reads TGCAGCGTTACGATCCTGAACACTGAAGCTTTCTTT. It encodes CSVTILNTEAFF.

The chain joins TRBV11-2 to TRBJ1-6; tentatively, D is TRBD1 (5 bases). Germline-derived CDR1 and CDR2 are SGHAT and FQNNGV. Trimming cost V 4 bases and J 3 bases, with 10 bases left between them. This CDR3 is built from 15 residues. The CDR3: CASSSSTDYNSPLHF. In DNA form, the CDR3 reads TGTGCCAGCAGCTCCTCGACAGACTATAATTCACCCCTCCACTTT.

The chain recombines TRBV5-1 with TRBJ2-1; 8 positions agree with TRBD2. In germline, CDR1 is SGHRS, CDR2 YFSETQ. This CDR3 comprises 14 residues. The trim removed 4 bases at V and 6 bases at J, leaving 6 bases unmatched. Written as DNA, the CDR3 is TGCGCCAGCAGCGTCGACGGGGGGGGCAATGAGCAGTTCTTC. Encoded protein: CASSVDGGGNEQFF.

This clonotype occurred many times. The chain joins TRBV12-3 or TRBV12-4 to TRBJ1-1; D not resolved. Trimming removed 3 bases from V and 2 bases from J, with 13 bases in between. The CDR3 is 15 amino acids. In DNA form, the CDR3 reads TGTGCCAGCAGTTTCGAGGGTTCGCGCAACACTGAAGCTTTCTTT. This gives the protein CASSFEGSRNTEAFF.

This clonotype was seen ten or more times. CDR3 sequence: CASSVTADQETQYF. DNA of the CDR3: TGTGCCAGCAGTGTGACGGCGGACCAAGAGACCCAGTACTTC. The chain recombines TRBV6-1 with TRBJ2-5; no reliable D call. Trimming shortened V by 4 bases and J by 0 bases, and 9 bases separated the two germline ends. CDR1 MNHNS and CDR2 SASEGT come from the germline V gene. This CDR3 contains 14 residues.

V gene TRBV3-1 combines with J gene TRBJ2-3, with 12 bases identical to TRBD2. V trimming: 4 bases; J trimming: 8 bases; junction bases outside the gene matches: 4. The CDR3 is made up of 14 amino acids. Germline V gives CDR1 LGHDT, CDR2 YNNKEL (reference sequence). The CDR3 reads CASSRTSGEVTQYF. The CDR3 DNA reads as TGTGCCAGCAGCCGGACTAGCGGGGAGGTTACGCAGTATTTT.

A word on this clonotype: A junction boundary mismatches the germline segment, possibly from a read error. J is TRBJ2-7 and V is TRBV6-1, with D perhaps matching TRBD2 (6 bases). CDR1 is MNHNS and CDR2 is SASEGT in the germline V gene. This CDR3 contains 15 residues. CDR3 region: CASSEGGTGFAEPYF. In DNA, the CDR3 is TGTGCCAGCAGTGAAGGCGGGACGGGATTTGCCGAGCCGTACTTC.

This clonotype has more than one count but fewer than ten. The CDR3 DNA reads TGTGCCAGCAGCTTAAGGGGGGGAGGGACCTATGGCTACACCTTC. Encoded protein: CASSLRGGGTYGYTF. This chain links TRBV7-8 with TRBJ1-2; possibly TRBD1 for D (6 bases). V lost 2 bases and J lost 4, with 14 bases in between. Germline V gene data show CDR1 as SGHVS and CDR2 as FQNEAQ. This CDR3 has 15 residues.

The rearrangement links TRBV7-9 to TRBJ2-3; 9 bases line up with TRBD1. Germline V lookup: CDR1 SEHNR, CDR2 FQNEAQ (reference sequence). The CDR3 has 15 residues. V lost 3 bases to trimming and J lost 6 bases; unmatched junction nucleotides: 7. The DNA of the CDR3 is TGTGCCAGCAGCTTGAGACAGGGGGTCCGTGATACGCAGTATTTT. Its protein is CASSLRQGVRDTQYF.

This clonotype was seen many times. The V and J genes are TRBV10-3 and TRBJ1-4; 7 bases match TRBD1. V was clipped by 10 bases and J by 5 bases; unmatched bases: 7. Per the germline V gene, CDR1 is ENHRY and CDR2 is SYGVKD. The CDR3 is made up of 13 amino acids. The DNA for the CDR3 is TGTGCCACCGCGGGACAGAAGAATGAAAAACTGTTTTTT. It translates to CATAGQKNEKLFF.

Points on this clonotype: A much larger clone sits a single nucleotide away, making a read error possible. This chain connects TRBV6-2 or TRBV6-3 to TRBJ2-2, with D unclear. CDR1 and CDR2 from the germline V gene are MNHEY and SVGEGT. Trimming shortened V by 2 bases and J by 6 bases, and 7 bases separated the two germline ends. The CDR3 extends over 13 amino acids. In DNA, the CDR3 is TGTGCCAGCAGTTACGGTCACGCCGGGGAGCTGTTTTTT. Protein sequence: CASSYGHAGELFF.

This CDR3 reads CASRQHLTQYF. The CDR3 coding sequence is TGCGCCAGCAGGCAGCACCTCACGCAGTATTTT. The chain combines TRBV10-2 with TRBJ2-3; D gene ambiguous. V was clipped by 6 bases and J by 9 bases, with 10 bases between them. Germline assignment: CDR1 WSHSY and CDR2 SAAADI. The CDR3 is made up of 11 amino acids.